These 10 T cell receptor beta chains were sequenced from one sample in a study of T-cell reconstitution after alpha-beta-depleted transplantation in children. Construction of the TCRbeta library involved unique molecular identifiers. TCRdb independently ran MiXCR on the PCR reads; one entry per CDR3 protein. There are hundreds of thousands of distinct CDR3 sequences in the sample; roughly 11% occur only once, and about 28% lies in the top ten. The source material was PBMCs, sampled before TCRalphabeta/CD19-depleted stem cell transplant. The receptors were gathered from a child younger than two with acute myeloid leukemia, due to receive a stem cell transplant.

This clonotype was counted many times. In DNA, the CDR3 is TGTGCCAGCAGGGCTAGCGGGGTGGGAAACACCGGGGAGCTGTTTTTT. Its translation: CASRASGVGNTGELFF. The rearrangement uses TRBV27 and TRBJ2-2, with 9 bases lining up with TRBD2. V lost 6 bases and J lost 2; bases outside the gene matches: 7. The CDR3 spans 16 residues. CDR1 and CDR2 (germline): MNHEY, SMNVEV (reference sequence).

This clonotype has ten or more counts. The rearrangement joins TRBV5-1 to TRBJ1-1; D is unresolved. Trimming left V 0 bases short and J 1 base short, with 4 bases between. Per germline, CDR1 SGHRS and CDR2 YFSETQ. This CDR3 region has 13 residues. DNA for the CDR3: TGCGCCAGCAGCTTGGGGGGGAACACTGAAGCTTTCTTT. It yields the protein CASSLGGNTEAFF.

The chain recombines TRBV5-6 with TRBJ2-5; the D is unclear. Germline V gene lookup returns CDR1 SGHDT and CDR2 YYEEEE. Trimming shortened V by 0 bases and J by 2 bases, and 14 bases separated the two germline ends. CDR3 length: 16 amino acids. The CDR3 reads CASSLEFSLTQETQYF. The CDR3 region has the DNA TGTGCCAGCAGCTTGGAATTTAGCCTGACACAAGAGACCCAGTACTTC.

This clonotype was picked up many times. The V and J genes are TRBV7-2 and TRBJ2-7; TRBD2 might be the D (6 bases). V dropped 4 bases and J dropped 7 bases, with 17 bases sitting between them. Per the germline V gene, CDR1 is SGHTA and CDR2 is FQGNSA. The CDR3 spans 14 residues. CDR3: CASSSGLTPREQYF. DNA of the CDR3: TGTGCCAGCAGCTCCGGACTAACCCCTAGGGAGCAGTACTTC.

This clonotype was counted ten times or more. J is TRBJ2-1 and V is TRBV27; maybe TRBD2 (6 bases). This CDR3 is built from 13 residues. Germline V gene sequence: CDR1 MNHEY, CDR2 SMNVEV (reference sequence). V lost 5 bases and J 6 bases, leaving 11 bases between the germline ends. DNA of the CDR3: TGTGCCAGCAGTCCCTGGGACTTCAATGAGCAGTTCTTC. Encoded protein: CASSPWDFNEQFF.

This clonotype came up many times. This chain joins TRBV19 and TRBJ1-2; D remains unclear. Germline CDR1 and CDR2: LNHDA and SQIVND (reference sequence). Between the trimmed V and J ends, which lost 7 bases and 6 bases, there was a span of 3 bases. The CDR3 is made up of 9 amino acids. The CDR3: CASIDGYTF. The CDR3 coding sequence is TGTGCCAGTATTGATGGCTACACCTTC.

This clonotype was seen repeatedly, ten times or more. This rearrangement joins TRBV5-1 to TRBJ1-5, with 8 bases matching TRBD1. This CDR3 has 15 amino acids. The germline CDR1 and CDR2 sequences are SGHRS and YFSETQ. Trimming removed 4 bases from V and 3 bases from J; junction bases left unmatched: 6. CDR3 DNA sequence: TGCGCCAGCAGCCCCGGACAGGGCATCAATCAGCCCCAGCATTTT. Translation gives CASSPGQGINQPQHF.

The table lists this clonotype with many counts. The chain couples TRBV3-1 to TRBJ2-7, with 8 bases that match TRBD2. From germline, CDR1 is LGHDT and CDR2 YNNKEL (reference sequence). The CDR3 spans 13 residues. J lost 6 bases, V lost 4 bases, and 5 bases had no gene match. CDR3 residues: CASSPGLAAEQYF. CDR3 sequence (DNA): TGTGCCAGCAGCCCCGGACTAGCCGCCGAGCAGTACTTC.

This clonotype has at least ten counts. CDR3 protein: CASSPNTNEQFF. The CDR3 region has the DNA TGTGCCAGCTCACCTAATACCAATGAGCAGTTCTTC. This rearrangement joins TRBV18 to TRBJ2-1; D gene ambiguous. The CDR3 consists of 12 residues. Trimming cost V 3 bases and J 6 bases, with 6 bases left between them. The V gene's germline CDR1 is KGHSH and CDR2 LQKENI.

This clonotype was counted ten times or more. The chain links TRBV5-1 to TRBJ2-2; tentatively, D is TRBD1 or TRBD2 (5 bases each). The CDR3 is 15 residues long. The V end lost 2 bases, the J end lost 0 bases, and 8 bases lay between the germline ends. Germline V gives CDR1 SGHRS, CDR2 YFSETQ. CDR3 DNA: TGCGCCAGCAGCTTCGGGACGTCGAACACCGGGGAGCTGTTTTTT. Translating gives CASSFGTSNTGELFF.